This T cell receptor (beta chain) was documented in a study of cytomegalovirus exposure and HLA in healthy donors. 60 Vbeta and 13 Jbeta primers were used in PCR. Measured with immunoSEQ multiplex PCR; TCRdb has only the in-frame clones, and not every one. The sample yields about 120,000 clones, roughly four fifths seen once. About this clone: The target antigen is unknown.

The ends were cut back, 5 bases at V and 3 bases at J, with 22 bases in the middle. The CDR3 covers 17 residues. CDR1 is SEHNR, CDR2 FQNEAQ, per germline (reference sequence). Study-wide results and limits: A cluster of highly shared sequence variants was likely a sequencing artifact. Specificity for CMV antigens was confirmed in vitro for three of the CMV-associated chains.

The chain couples TRBV7-9 to TRBJ1-2; no definite D call. Sequencing was carried out using PBMCs. The clonotype was recovered from a woman aged 40 to 50 in good health and CMV-seropositive. The CDR3 sequence is CASSLEDQDPGYYGYTF. CDR3 bases: TGTGCCAGCAGCCTAGAAGATCAGGACCCGGGGTACTATGGCTACACCTTC.